This paragraph covers one TCR beta chain sequence. Its matching antigen is unknown. The sample belongs to a study of radiotherapy plus CTLA-4 blockade in lung cancer. Across the whole study: Disease control was seen in approximately 31% of patients, objective responses in roughly 17%. Study-wide findings and caveats: In blood, tumor-derived TCR clones expanded after radiotherapy plus ipilimumab. Reported findings show early blood T cell clone dynamics, with interferon-beta, best predicted response.

Trimming took off 7 bases at V and 2 bases at J, with 13 bases between the two ends. Germline-derived CDR1 and CDR2 are MDHEN and SYDVKM. The CDR3 covers 14 residues. The table came from immunoSEQ multiplex PCR; TCRdb's copy has only in-frame clones and leaves some out. The sample holds 55,000 to 65,000 clones, roughly three quarters seen once. Sequenced material: peripheral blood, taken from a patient treated with radiotherapy plus ipilimumab. This TCR was recovered from a human donor with non-small cell lung cancer who had a complete response to radiotherapy plus ipilimumab. V is TRBV28 and J is TRBJ2-3; TRBD2 is a possible D gene (7 bases). As DNA, the CDR3 is TGTGCCAGCACGGGGGGCGGGAACACAGATACGCAGTATTTT. Translating gives CASTGGGNTDTQYF.